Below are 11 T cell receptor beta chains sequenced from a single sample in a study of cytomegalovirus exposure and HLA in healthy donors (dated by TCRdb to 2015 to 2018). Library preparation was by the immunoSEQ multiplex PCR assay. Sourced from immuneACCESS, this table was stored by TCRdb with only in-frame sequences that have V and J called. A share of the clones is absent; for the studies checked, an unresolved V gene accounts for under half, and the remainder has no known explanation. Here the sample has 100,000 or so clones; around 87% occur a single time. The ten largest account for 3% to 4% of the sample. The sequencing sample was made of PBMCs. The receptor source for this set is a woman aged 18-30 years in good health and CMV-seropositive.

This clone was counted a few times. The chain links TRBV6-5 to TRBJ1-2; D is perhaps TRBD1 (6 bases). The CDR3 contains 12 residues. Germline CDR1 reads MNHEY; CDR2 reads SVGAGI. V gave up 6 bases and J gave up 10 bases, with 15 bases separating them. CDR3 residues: CASSLRGGSYTF. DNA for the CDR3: TGTGCCAGCAGCCTGCGAGGGGGTTCCTACACCTTC.

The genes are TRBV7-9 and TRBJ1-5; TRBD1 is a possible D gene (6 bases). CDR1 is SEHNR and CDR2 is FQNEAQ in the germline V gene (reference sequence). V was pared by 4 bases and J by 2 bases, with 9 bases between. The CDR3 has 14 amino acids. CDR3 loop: CASSSAGGNQPQHF. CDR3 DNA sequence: TGTGCCAGCAGCTCCGCAGGGGGCAATCAGCCCCAGCATTTT.

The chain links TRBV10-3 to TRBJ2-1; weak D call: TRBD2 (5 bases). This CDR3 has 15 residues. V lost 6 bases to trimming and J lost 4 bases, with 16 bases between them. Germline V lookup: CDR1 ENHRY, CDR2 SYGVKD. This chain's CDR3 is CAISSGGTLYNEQFF. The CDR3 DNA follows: TGTGCCATCAGCTCCGGAGGCACACTATACAATGAGCAGTTCTTC.

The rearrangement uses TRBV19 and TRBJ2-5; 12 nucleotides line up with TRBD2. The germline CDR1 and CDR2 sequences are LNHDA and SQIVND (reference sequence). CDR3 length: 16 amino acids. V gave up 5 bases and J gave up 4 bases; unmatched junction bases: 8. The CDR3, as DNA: TGTGCCAGTAGTCCGACTAGCGGGGGTTTGGTAGAGACCCAGTACTTC. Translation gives CASSPTSGGLVETQYF.

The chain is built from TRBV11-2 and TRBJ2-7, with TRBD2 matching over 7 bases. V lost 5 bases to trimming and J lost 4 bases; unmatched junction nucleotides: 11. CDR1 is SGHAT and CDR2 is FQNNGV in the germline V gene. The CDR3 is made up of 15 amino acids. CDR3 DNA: TGTGCCAGCAGCCTAGGGAGGGAGGAGGTATACGAGCAGTACTTC. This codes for CASSLGREEVYEQYF.

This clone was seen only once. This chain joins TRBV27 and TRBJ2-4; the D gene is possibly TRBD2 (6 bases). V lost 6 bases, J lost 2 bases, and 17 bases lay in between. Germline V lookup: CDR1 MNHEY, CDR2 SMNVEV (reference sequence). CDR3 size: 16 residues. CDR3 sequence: CASSASGVVTKNIQYF. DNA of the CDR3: TGTGCCAGCAGCGCTTCGGGAGTGGTGACCAAAAACATTCAGTACTTC.

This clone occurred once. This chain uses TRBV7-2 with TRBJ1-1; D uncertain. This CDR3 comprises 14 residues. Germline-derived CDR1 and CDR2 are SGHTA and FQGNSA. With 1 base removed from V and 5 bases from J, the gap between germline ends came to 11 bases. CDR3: CASSLVLSLTEAFF. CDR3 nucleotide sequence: TGTGCCAGCAGCTTAGTTTTGTCGTTGACTGAAGCTTTCTTT. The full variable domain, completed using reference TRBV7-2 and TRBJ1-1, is GAGVSQSPSNKVTEKGKDVELRCDPISGHTALYWYRQSLGQGLEFLIYFQGNSAPDKSGLPSDRFSAERTGGSVSTLTIQRTQQEDSAVYLCASSLVLSLTEAFFGQGTRLTVV.

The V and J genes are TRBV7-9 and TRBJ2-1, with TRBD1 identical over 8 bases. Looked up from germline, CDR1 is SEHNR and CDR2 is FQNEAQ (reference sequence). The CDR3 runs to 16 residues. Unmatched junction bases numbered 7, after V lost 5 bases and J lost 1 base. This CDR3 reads CASSPGQGPSYNEQFF. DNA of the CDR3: TGTGCCAGCAGCCCTGGACAGGGTCCTTCCTACAATGAGCAGTTCTTC.

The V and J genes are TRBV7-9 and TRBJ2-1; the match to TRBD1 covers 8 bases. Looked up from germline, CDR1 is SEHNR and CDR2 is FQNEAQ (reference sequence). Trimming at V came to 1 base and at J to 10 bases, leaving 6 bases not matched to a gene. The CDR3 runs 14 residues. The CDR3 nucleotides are TGTGCCAGCAGCTTAGGGGCAGGGGGCGTAGAGCAGTTCTTC. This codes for CASSLGAGGVEQFF.

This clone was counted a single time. The CDR3 DNA is TGTGCCAGTAGGGCAGGGAGGACAGATACGCAGTATTTT. Protein sequence: CASRAGRTDTQYF. The genes are TRBV19 and TRBJ2-3, with D perhaps matching TRBD2 (6 bases). This CDR3 spans 13 amino acids. The germline V and J ends were trimmed by 6 bases and 3 bases, with 10 bases remaining between them. Germline V gives CDR1 LNHDA, CDR2 SQIVND (reference sequence).

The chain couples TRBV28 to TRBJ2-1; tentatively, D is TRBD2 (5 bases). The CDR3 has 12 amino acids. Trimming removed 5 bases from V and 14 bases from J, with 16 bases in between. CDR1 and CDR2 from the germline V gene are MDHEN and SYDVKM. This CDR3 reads CASSPRTRREFF. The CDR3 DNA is TGTGCCAGCAGTCCTAGGACGCGGCGGGAGTTCTTC.